The rows below give T cell receptor beta chains drawn from one sample of a study of blood T cell repertoires in COVID-19. Assay: immunoSEQ multiplex PCR; the TCRdb copy retains only in-frame clones and omits some. The sample records about 270,000 clones, around 90% being singletons. Sequenced material: PBMCs or T cells enriched from blood (not recorded which). The receptors derive from a woman younger than 45 with acute COVID-19. Both conserved end residues are part of each CDR3. A D gene is named only where the DNA matches it firmly. Expanded clones are given a class, and other clones once, few, many or no size at all.

j_call clone_size d_call v_call cdr3_nt cdr3_aa
TRBJ2-3 - TRBD1 TRBV7-3 TGTGCCAGCAGCTTATCAGGACAGGGAAATACAGATACGCAGTATTTT CASSLSGQGNTDTQYF
TRBJ1-2 - TRBD1 TRBV6-2/TRBV6-3 TGTGCCAGCAGCCGGGACAGGTCTTATGGCTACACCTTC CASSRDRSYGYTF
TRBJ1-2 - TRBD1 TRBV7-9 TGTGCCAGCAGCCTACTATACGGGACAGGGAATGATGGCTACACCTTC CASSLLYGTGNDGYTF
TRBJ2-1 - TRBD1 TRBV18 TGTGCCAGCTCACCATCCGAGGGGGCTGTCACCTACAATGAGCAGTTCTTC CASSPSEGAVTYNEQFF
TRBJ1-1 once TRBD1 TRBV7-3 TGTGCCAGCAGCAAAGGGGTGGCAGGGGGAGTAAGAACTGAAGCTTTCTTT CASSKGVAGGVRTEAFF
TRBJ1-4 - TRBD1 TRBV28 TGTGCCAGCAGCGAAAGGGGACAGGGGAATGAAAAACTGTTTTTT CASSERGQGNEKLFF
TRBJ2-3 - TRBD1 TRBV5-1 TGCGCCAGCAGCTTGGATCTCGCAGGGGGTGGCACAGATACGCAGTATTTT CASSLDLAGGGTDTQYF
TRBJ1-1 - TRBD1 TRBV19 TGTGCCAGTAGTATACGGACAGGGAACACTGAAGCTTTCTTT CASSIRTGNTEAFF
TRBJ2-7 - TRBD1 TRBV18 TGTGCCAGCTCACCGTCACAGGGGAATGAGCAGTACTTC CASSPSQGNEQYF
TRBJ1-2 - - TRBV28 TGTGCCAGCAGGTACCCAGCGGGGGGGGGCTACACCTTC CASRYPAGGGYTF
TRBJ2-7 - TRBD2 TRBV12-3/TRBV12-4 TGTGCCAGCAGACTAGCGGGTCCCTACGAGCAGTACTTC CASRLAGPYEQYF
TRBJ2-3 - TRBD1 TRBV4-1 TGCGCCAGCAGCCAGCTACAGGGGGCGAAAGATACGCAGTATTTT CASSQLQGAKDTQYF
TRBJ2-1 - TRBD2 TRBV4-1 TGCGCCAGCAGCCCAACTCGAGCGGGAGTCCCCTCGGATGAGCAGTTCTTC CASSPTRAGVPSDEQFF
TRBJ2-7 - - TRBV19 TGTGCCAGTAGTATAACATCTAGCTCCTACGAGCAGTACTTC CASSITSSSYEQYF
TRBJ1-4 - TRBD1 TRBV5-4 TGTGCCAGCAGAAGGGGACAGGGGAGTGAAAAACTGTTTTTT CASRRGQGSEKLFF
TRBJ1-1 - - TRBV12-3/TRBV12-4 TGTGCCAGCAGTTTAGTCCGTGCTGAAGCTTTCTTT CASSLVRAEAFF
TRBJ1-2 - - TRBV4-1 TGCGCCAGCACCCCGGGGGACCCCGGCTACACCTTC CASTPGDPGYTF
TRBJ2-7 - TRBD2 TRBV6-2/TRBV6-3 TGTGCCAGCAGTCAAGAGACTAGCGGGAACTACGAGCAGTACTTC CASSQETSGNYEQYF
TRBJ2-1 - TRBD2 TRBV15 TGTGCCACCAGCAGAACCGGGACTAGCGGCTCCTACAATGAGCAGTTCTTC CATSRTGTSGSYNEQFF
TRBJ2-1 - - TRBV6-5 TGTGCCAGCATTCCAGGGTACTCATCTAGGAATGAGCAGTTCTTC CASIPGYSSRNEQFF
TRBJ1-3 few - TRBV19 TGTGCCAGTAGGCCCTTTGACAACTCTGGAAACACCATATATTTT CASRPFDNSGNTIYF
TRBJ2-1 - TRBD2 TRBV9 TGTGCCAGCAGCTACGCGGGAGGGCCCTACAATGAGCAGTTCTTC CASSYAGGPYNEQFF
TRBJ2-2 - - TRBV5-6 TGTGCCAGCAGCTTGGCCCCAGGGGTGGGGGAGCTGTTTTTT CASSLAPGVGELFF
TRBJ2-7 - TRBD1 TRBV4-1 TGCGCCAGCAGCCAGGGGGACAGGGAGGGCTACGAGCAGTACTTC CASSQGDREGYEQYF
TRBJ2-5 - - TRBV2 TGTGCCAGCAGTGGACTACAAGAGACCCAGTACTTC CASSGLQETQYF
TRBJ1-5 - TRBD1 TRBV11-2 TGTGCCAGCACTTATTTTGGACAGGGTGGAAATCAGCCCCAGCATTTT CASTYFGQGGNQPQHF
TRBJ2-1 once - TRBV7-8 TGTGCCAGCAGCCCCCAGGGGCTCTCCTACAATGAGCAGTTCTTC CASSPQGLSYNEQFF
TRBJ2-7 - - TRBV2 TGTGCCAGCACAATTGGGCTTGGAGAGCAGTACTTC CASTIGLGEQYF
TRBJ1-6 - - TRBV27 TGTGCCAGCAGTTTATCGAGAAGGCAGGAATATAATTCACCCCTCCACTTT CASSLSRRQEYNSPLHF
TRBJ1-5 few - TRBV2 TGTGCCAGCCGCAGGGCGGTGGATCAGCCCCAGCATTTT CASRRAVDQPQHF
TRBJ1-3 - - TRBV3-1/TRBV3-2 TGTGCCAGCAGCCAGACAGGATTTGGAAACACCATATATTTT CASSQTGFGNTIYF
TRBJ1-4 - - TRBV2 TGTGCCAGCAGACGTCTCAGGGGAACTAATGAAAAACTGTTTTTT CASRRLRGTNEKLFF
TRBJ1-5 - TRBD1 TRBV18 TGTGCCAGCTCACCAAAAAGGTGGGACAGAGGGCAGCCCCAGCATTTT CASSPKRWDRGQPQHF
TRBJ1-2 - - TRBV5-4 TGTGCCAGCAGCTTGGTCGGAGGATCCCTCTATGGCTACACCTTC CASSLVGGSLYGYTF
TRBJ2-5 - - TRBV3-1/TRBV3-2 TGTGCCAGCAGCCAAGAGGCGGGGGCTAGGGGGGAGACCCAGTACTTC CASSQEAGARGETQYF
TRBJ2-7 - - TRBV7-2 TGTGCCAGCAGCCCACATACAGGGAGAGATGGGCCGGAGCAGTACTTC CASSPHTGRDGPEQYF
TRBJ1-2 few - TRBV28 TGTGCCAGCAGTCCAAGCGGAGGAAACTATGGCTACACCTTC CASSPSGGNYGYTF
TRBJ1-2 - TRBD1 TRBV7-9 TGTGCCAGCAGCTTATCAGCGACAGGGGGAGGCTATGGCTACACCTTC CASSLSATGGGYGYTF
TRBJ2-5 - TRBD1 TRBV29-1 TGCAGCGTCCAAGACAGGGGGTTGCAGACCCAGTACTTC CSVQDRGLQTQYF
TRBJ2-1 - TRBD1 TRBV19 TGTGCCAGTAGTGCCCGGGACAGGGGATACGATGAGCAGTTCTTC CASSARDRGYDEQFF
TRBJ2-1 - - TRBV5-4 TGTGCCGCTACTGGTAGCTCCTACAATGAGCAGTTCTTC CAATGSSYNEQFF
TRBJ2-2 - TRBD2 TRBV3-1/TRBV3-2 TGTGCCAGCAGCCAACTAGGGGGACTAGCGTATATAAACACCGGGGAGCTGTTTTTT CASSQLGGLAYINTGELFF
TRBJ2-1 - TRBD2 TRBV7-2 TGTGCCAGCAGCTCAATAGCGGGAGGAGCATACAATGAGCAGTTCTTC CASSSIAGGAYNEQFF
TRBJ2-1 - TRBD1 TRBV4-3 TGCGCCAGCAGCCAAGGGGGGACAGGGAACAATGAGCAGTTCTTC CASSQGGTGNNEQFF
TRBJ2-1 - TRBD2 TRBV7-2 TGTGCCAGCAGCTCGGCGGGGGGAGGGTTCTTTGATGAGCAGTTCTTC CASSSAGGGFFDEQFF
TRBJ2-1 - TRBD2 TRBV5-8 TGTGCCAGCAGCCCGACTGGGTTAGCGGGAGGCCAGTTCTTC CASSPTGLAGGQFF
TRBJ2-7 - TRBD1 TRBV7-6 TGTGCCAGCAGCTTAGGGGCAGGGGGCTCCTACGAGCAGTACTTC CASSLGAGGSYEQYF
TRBJ2-7 - TRBD1 TRBV28 TGTGCCAGCAGTTTAGCGGACAGGGATTCCTACGAGCAGTACTTC CASSLADRDSYEQYF
TRBJ1-4 - TRBD1 TRBV15 TGTGCCACCAGCAGAGAGACAGGGACTAATGAAAAACTGTTTTTT CATSRETGTNEKLFF
TRBJ2-1 once TRBD1 TRBV5-8 TGTGCCAGCAGCACCTCCTTCGGGACAGCTGACAATGAGCAGTTCTTC CASSTSFGTADNEQFF